Below, one T cell receptor beta chain is given with its context. This record comes from a study of CD8 T cells in Susac syndrome. CD8+ and CD4+ blood T cells underwent TCR beta sequencing. Relapsing-remitting disease, either stable or active, was present in the treatment-naive patients who were the multiple sclerosis controls. The V gene lost 0 bases and the J gene lost 0 bases, with 15 bases spanning the gap. Germline V CDR1 and CDR2: SEHNR, FQNEAQ (reference sequence). The CDR3 consists of 17 residues. Reverse transcription of about 0.5 to 1 ug RNA used random hexamers. Across 54 Vbeta and 13 Jbeta, TCR beta CDR3 was amplified with immunoSEQ multiplex PCR. TCRdb used MiXCR to reprocess the immunoSEQ multiplex PCR reads, holding one entry per CDR3 protein. The sample has 150,000 or so distinct CDR3 sequences; roughly 95% are singletons.

Sequenced: CD4+ T cells from PBMCs. The rearrangement uses TRBV7-9 and TRBJ2-7, with a weak D call TRBD2 (5 bases). This receptor was taken from a human donor with multiple sclerosis. CDR3 nucleotide sequence: TGTGCCAGCAGCTTAGCACGGAGGCGGCGCAGCTCCTACGAGCAGTACTTC. Translation gives CASSLARRRRSSYEQYF.